This is a list of T cell receptor beta chains from one sample in a study of blood T cell repertoires in COVID-19. Some clones are missing from TCRdb's copy, which holds only in-frame ones; the method was immunoSEQ multiplex PCR. The sample shows about 190,000 clones, 80% to 90% of them seen only once. The sequencing input was peripheral blood. All receptors come from a woman aged 70-85 years with active or convalescent COVID-19. Both conserved end residues are part of each CDR3. Fields, in order: J gene, V gene, CDR3 length, CDR3 protein.

J gene: TRBJ2-2; V gene: TRBV28; CDR3 length: 13; CDR3 protein: CASSLGGNGELFF
J gene: TRBJ2-1; V gene: TRBV19; CDR3 length: 16; CDR3 protein: CASSIARAGPSTSQFF
J gene: TRBJ1-2; V gene: TRBV9; CDR3 length: 14; CDR3 protein: CASSVGTGGEGYTF
J gene: TRBJ1-2; V gene: TRBV5-4; CDR3 length: 14; CDR3 protein: CASSLVQGHYGYTF
J gene: TRBJ2-7; V gene: TRBV6-5; CDR3 length: 13; CDR3 protein: CASRRGQNYEQYF
J gene: TRBJ2-7; V gene: TRBV7-8; CDR3 length: 12; CDR3 protein: CASSLVNYEQYF
J gene: TRBJ1-5; V gene: TRBV7-9; CDR3 length: 15; CDR3 protein: CASSLSFQGPQPQHF
J gene: TRBJ2-1; V gene: TRBV30; CDR3 length: 13; CDR3 protein: CAWSGGRVNEQFF
J gene: TRBJ1-6; V gene: TRBV5-6; CDR3 length: 15; CDR3 protein: CASSLQGVDNSPLHF
J gene: TRBJ1-4; V gene: TRBV6-6; CDR3 length: 13; CDR3 protein: CASSPTGNEKLFF
J gene: TRBJ2-1; V gene: TRBV2; CDR3 length: 14; CDR3 protein: CARGGASSYNEQFF
J gene: TRBJ2-7; V gene: TRBV27; CDR3 length: 21; CDR3 protein: CASSLLRTGTSGSSTGYEQYF
J gene: TRBJ2-1; V gene: TRBV5-1; CDR3 length: 19; CDR3 protein: CASSLAGTGVKLAINEQFF
J gene: TRBJ2-1; V gene: TRBV9; CDR3 length: 18; CDR3 protein: CASSVAVRDGRGNNEQFF
J gene: TRBJ2-3; V gene: TRBV5-1; CDR3 length: 17; CDR3 protein: CASSLVPTGTSTDTQYF
J gene: TRBJ1-2; V gene: TRBV18; CDR3 length: 15; CDR3 protein: CASSPSGQGKSGYTF
J gene: TRBJ2-5; V gene: TRBV7-2; CDR3 length: 14; CDR3 protein: CASSSRQGGLGQYF
J gene: TRBJ1-4; V gene: TRBV11-2; CDR3 length: 14; CDR3 protein: CASSLNREYEKLFF
J gene: TRBJ2-1; V gene: TRBV2; CDR3 length: 15; CDR3 protein: CASSVSGTTHNEQFF
J gene: TRBJ2-7; V gene: TRBV28; CDR3 length: 13; CDR3 protein: CASSLVTPGEQYF
J gene: TRBJ2-2; V gene: TRBV2; CDR3 length: 13; CDR3 protein: CASRQGYTGELFF
J gene: TRBJ1-4; V gene: TRBV6-1; CDR3 length: 16; CDR3 protein: CASSEGTWGTDEKLFF
J gene: TRBJ2-7; V gene: TRBV5-1; CDR3 length: 14; CDR3 protein: CASSFGERELEQYF
J gene: TRBJ1-4; V gene: TRBV28; CDR3 length: 14; CDR3 protein: CASSFGGADEKLFF
J gene: TRBJ1-4; V gene: TRBV10-1; CDR3 length: 22; CDR3 protein: CASSLSGLFSILIRLKVEKLFF
J gene: TRBJ2-1; V gene: TRBV6-5; CDR3 length: 13; CDR3 protein: CASSYSSGGEQFF
J gene: TRBJ2-3; V gene: TRBV5-1; CDR3 length: 17; CDR3 protein: CASSPGLAGRGGDTQYF
J gene: TRBJ2-5; V gene: TRBV7-9; CDR3 length: 14; CDR3 protein: CASSLDRGQETQYF
J gene: TRBJ2-1; V gene: TRBV4-1; CDR3 length: 18; CDR3 protein: CASSQEGGGAGSNNEQFF
J gene: TRBJ2-5; V gene: TRBV5-1; CDR3 length: 14; CDR3 protein: CASSPTGVRETQYF
J gene: TRBJ1-2; V gene: TRBV11-2; CDR3 length: 13; CDR3 protein: CASSLVWGDGYTF
J gene: TRBJ1-1; V gene: TRBV6-5; CDR3 length: 14; CDR3 protein: CASSYGTGLPEAFF
J gene: TRBJ2-1; V gene: TRBV27; CDR3 length: 13; CDR3 protein: CASSFRFYNEQFF
J gene: TRBJ1-2; V gene: TRBV2; CDR3 length: 14; CDR3 protein: CASSDGGIIRGYTF
J gene: TRBJ1-1; V gene: TRBV19; CDR3 length: 17; CDR3 protein: CASSIDATGPTSTEAFF
J gene: TRBJ1-1; V gene: TRBV28; CDR3 length: 13; CDR3 protein: CASSSGLNTEAFF
J gene: TRBJ1-6; V gene: TRBV6-5; CDR3 length: 14; CDR3 protein: CASSRGQGGPPLHF
J gene: TRBJ2-4; V gene: TRBV24-1; CDR3 length: 15; CDR3 protein: CATSDRGTAKNIQYF
J gene: TRBJ2-1; V gene: TRBV19; CDR3 length: 15; CDR3 protein: CASSASELSYNEQFF
J gene: TRBJ2-2; V gene: TRBV27; CDR3 length: 12; CDR3 protein: CASRRNTGELFF
J gene: TRBJ2-7; V gene: TRBV2; CDR3 length: 13; CDR3 protein: CASSEDDFYEQYF
J gene: TRBJ1-6; V gene: TRBV5-4; CDR3 length: 15; CDR3 protein: CASSYPDRPNSPLHF
J gene: TRBJ2-7; V gene: TRBV7-8; CDR3 length: 16; CDR3 protein: CASSLVGQGGGYEQYF
J gene: TRBJ2-1; V gene: TRBV5-1; CDR3 length: 15; CDR3 protein: CASSLAVGGGNEQFF
J gene: TRBJ2-7; V gene: TRBV10-3; CDR3 length: 15; CDR3 protein: CAISELGLADHEQYF
J gene: TRBJ2-3; V gene: TRBV10-3; CDR3 length: 15; CDR3 protein: CAISDRTSSTDTQYF
J gene: TRBJ2-3; V gene: TRBV28; CDR3 length: 15; CDR3 protein: CASSFRTSGTDTQYF
J gene: TRBJ1-2; V gene: TRBV19; CDR3 length: 13; CDR3 protein: CASSIFGGDGYTF
J gene: TRBJ2-7; V gene: TRBV5-1; CDR3 length: 15; CDR3 protein: CASSLGGRVRYEQYF
J gene: TRBJ2-3; V gene: TRBV7-9; CDR3 length: 16; CDR3 protein: CASSLAIGRGTDTQYF
J gene: TRBJ2-1; V gene: TRBV5-1; CDR3 length: 15; CDR3 protein: CASTSGRVGHNEQFF
J gene: TRBJ1-6; V gene: TRBV6-6; CDR3 length: 14; CDR3 protein: CASSYRGLGSPLHF
J gene: TRBJ2-1; V gene: TRBV27; CDR3 length: 16; CDR3 protein: CASRELGTGDYNEQFF
J gene: TRBJ2-7; V gene: TRBV27; CDR3 length: 15; CDR3 protein: CASSTWTSGNYEQYF
J gene: TRBJ2-7; V gene: TRBV4-1; CDR3 length: 15; CDR3 protein: CASSPGLALNYEQYF
J gene: TRBJ2-3; V gene: TRBV2; CDR3 length: 14; CDR3 protein: CASSEYAPTDTQYF
J gene: TRBJ2-1; V gene: TRBV6-1; CDR3 length: 20; CDR3 protein: CASSEALRGSTGSSYNEQFF
J gene: TRBJ1-5; V gene: TRBV19; CDR3 length: 15; CDR3 protein: CASSTRQGLNQPQHF